The clone carrying this T cell receptor (beta chain) was counted a few times. Its antigen remains unknown. The study reverse transcribed the entire isolated RNA, so it sequenced expressed TCRB transcripts. Data came from immunoSEQ multiplex PCR; TCRdb stores just in-frame clones and leaves some out. Found here are 300,000 to 350,000 clones, 12% to 15% of them singletons; the top ten hold approximately 6.7%. The data belong to a study of beta chain features in type 1 diabetes. Broader study findings: Fewer junction insertions and more nucleotide deletions appeared in type 1 diabetes patients. In comparison with healthy donors, patients had naive, central memory and Treg TCRB repertoires that appeared more similar.

The CDR3 sequence is 13 residues long. Trimming removed 7 bases at V and 8 bases at J, with 17 bases between. Germline CDR1 and CDR2: ENHRY and SYGVKD. The origin of this receptor is a man aged 25 to 40 in good health. The specimen sequenced was central memory CD4+ T cells from blood. V and J are TRBV10-3 and TRBJ1-2; possible D gene TRBD1, 5 bases. CDR3 sequence: CAITGTLAGGYTF. The CDR3 DNA reads TGTGCCATCACTGGGACGCTAGCTGGGGGCTACACCTTC.